These 7 T cell receptor beta chains were all obtained from the same sample, sequenced in a study of cytomegalovirus exposure and HLA in healthy donors. The PCR had 60 Vbeta and 13 Jbeta primers. Generated by immunoSEQ multiplex PCR, the TCRdb table keeps only in-frame clones and is missing some. This table has around 150,000 clones, about three quarters appearing once. The sequenced material came from PBMCs. Source of these receptors: a female donor in good health and CMV-seronegative.

J is TRBJ1-2 and V is TRBV28; D is ambiguous. CDR3 length: 13 amino acids. Germline CDR1 MDHEN, CDR2 SYDVKM. Deletions cut 5 bases from V and 7 bases from J, with 14 bases between. CDR3: CASSVLESLGYTF. CDR3 sequence (DNA): TGTGCCAGCAGTGTTCTTGAGAGCCTTGGCTACACCTTC.

V usage is TRBV15 and J usage is TRBJ1-1; TRBD1 agrees at 9 bases. The CDR3 sequence is 13 residues long. Germline trimming cut 6 bases from V and 4 bases from J; bases unmatched to any gene: 3. CDR1 is LNHNV and CDR2 is YYDKDF in the germline V gene (reference sequence). In DNA form, the CDR3 reads TGTGCCACCAGGATGGACAGGGGCACTGAAGCTTTCTTT. This gives the protein CATRMDRGTEAFF.

The chain links TRBV9 to TRBJ1-1; D uncertain. This CDR3 has 13 residues. Germline CDR1 and CDR2: SGDLS and YYNGEE. Trimming cost V 4 bases and J 1 base, with 8 bases left between them. The CDR3 DNA follows: TGTGCCAGCAGCCCACAGTCGAACACTGAAGCTTTCTTT. Its protein is CASSPQSNTEAFF.

The chain employs TRBV5-8 and TRBJ2-3; 9 bases agree with TRBD2. This CDR3 has 16 amino acids. J gave up 5 bases and V 7 bases, and 14 bases lay outside the gene matches. Germline CDR1 reads SGHTS; CDR2 reads YDEGEE. The CDR3 here is CASGTFGSGGRDTQYF. CDR3 coding DNA: TGTGCCAGCGGGACTTTTGGTAGCGGGGGAAGAGATACGCAGTATTTT.

This clone has only a few counts. The gene calls are TRBV6-6 and TRBJ1-5; D possibly corresponds to TRBD1 (5 bases). This CDR3 is built from 15 residues. Germline V gives CDR1 MNHNY, CDR2 SVGAGI (reference sequence). With 5 bases removed from V and 6 bases from J, the gap between germline ends came to 17 bases. In nucleotides, the CDR3 is TGTGCCAGCAGTGGCAGGGCCCCGGGGGGTCAGCCCCAGCATTTT. Its protein product is CASSGRAPGGQPQHF.

V and J are TRBV5-1 and TRBJ2-6; the D gene is possibly TRBD1 (6 bases). The length of the CDR3 is 16 residues. The germline gives CDR1 SGHRS, CDR2 YFSETQ. V was trimmed by 3 bases and J by 0 bases, leaving 10 bases between them. The CDR3 is CASSWTVISGANVLTF. The CDR3 DNA reads as TGCGCCAGCAGCTGGACAGTGATCTCTGGGGCCAACGTCCTGACTTTC.

The genes are TRBV6-6 and TRBJ2-1, with 10 bases identical to TRBD1. CDR3 length equals 16 residues. Germline V lookup: CDR1 MNHNY, CDR2 SVGAGI (reference sequence). The V and J ends lost 1 base and 3 bases, in that order; junction bases with no gene match: 3. This CDR3 reads CASSYLGTGVYNEQFF. For the CDR3, the DNA is TGTGCCAGCAGTTACTTAGGGACAGGGGTCTACAATGAGCAGTTCTTC.